These 32 T cell receptor beta chains share one sample of origin, sequenced in a study of blood T cell repertoires in COVID-19. Data came from immunoSEQ multiplex PCR; TCRdb stores just in-frame clones and leaves some out. Of about 200,000 clones in the sample, 80% to 85% are singletons; the top ten hold around 7.5%. The sample was PBMCs or T cells enriched from blood (not recorded which). The receptors were sampled from a man in his forties or fifties who had recovered from COVID-19.

The chain carries TRBV29-1 and TRBJ1-2, with D perhaps TRBD1 (6 bases). This CDR3 has 12 residues. Trimming shortened V by 6 bases and J by 7 bases, and 15 bases separated the two germline ends. CDR1 and CDR2 from the germline V gene are SQVTM and ANQGSEA. Written as DNA, the CDR3 is TGCAGCGTCGGCCGTCAGGGGACTGGCTACACCTTC. Its protein is CSVGRQGTGYTF.

The CDR3 sequence: CASSYPGGKGNTEAFF. CDR3 DNA sequence: TGTGCCAGCAGTTATCCCGGGGGGAAGGGGAACACTGAAGCTTTCTTT. J is TRBJ1-1 and V is TRBV6-6; TRBD1 is a possible D gene (5 bases). CDR1 is MNHNY and CDR2 is SVGAGI in the germline V gene (reference sequence). The V and J ends lost 3 bases and 1 base respectively, with 15 bases between them. CDR3 length equals 16 residues.

The chain links TRBV25-1 to TRBJ1-1; maybe TRBD1 (5 bases). The CDR3 length is 14 residues. CDR1 and CDR2 from the germline V gene are MGHDK and SYGVNS. V was clipped by 6 bases and J by 0 bases, with 11 bases between them. The CDR3 DNA reads as TGTGCCAGCAGGCCCGCAGGGATGAACACTGAAGCTTTCTTT. Encoded protein: CASRPAGMNTEAFF.

The chain carries TRBV6-1 and TRBJ2-3, with 10 nucleotides matching TRBD2. V was pared by 2 bases and J by 6 bases, with 8 bases of the junction left unmatched. CDR1 and CDR2 from the germline V gene are MNHNS and SASEGT. The CDR3 has 16 amino acids. CDR3 DNA: TGTGCCAGCAGTGAACTTAGGAGCGGGGGGGCCGATACGCAGTATTTT. Its translation is CASSELRSGGADTQYF.

The chain carries TRBV11-3 and TRBJ1-2; 10 bases agree with TRBD1. From germline, CDR1 is SGHNT and CDR2 YENEEA. The CDR3 is made up of 13 amino acids. The ends lost 5 bases at V and 8 bases at J; junction bases unmatched: 5. The DNA for the CDR3 is TGTGCCAGCAGCCAGACAGGGGGCCGCGGCTACACCTTC. Its translation: CASSQTGGRGYTF.

This rearrangement joins TRBV19 to TRBJ2-3; 9 bases line up with TRBD1. V lost 9 bases, J lost 2 bases, and 6 bases stayed unmatched. The CDR3 loop spans 14 amino acids. Looked up from germline, CDR1 is LNHDA and CDR2 is SQIVND (reference sequence). CDR3 protein: CASTDRGITDTQYF. The CDR3 DNA sequence: TGTGCCAGCACCGACAGGGGGATCACAGATACGCAGTATTTT.

The gene calls are TRBV5-4 and TRBJ2-7; 8 bases line up with TRBD2. Germline V lookup: CDR1 SGHNT, CDR2 YYREEE (reference sequence). V trimming: 0 bases; J trimming: 6 bases; junction bases outside the gene matches: 11. The CDR3 length is 16 residues. CDR3 DNA sequence: TGTGCCAGCAGCTTGGCCGCGGGGGGCGTAAGCGTCGAGCAGTACTTC. Amino acids: CASSLAAGGVSVEQYF.

This clone was seen more than once but under ten times. The chain has TRBV18 and TRBJ1-1, with 7 bases fitting TRBD1. J lost 1 base, V lost 6 bases, and 5 bases had no gene match. The CDR3 sequence is 14 residues long. CDR1 KGHSH and CDR2 LQKENI come from the germline V gene. The CDR3 nucleotides are TGTGCCAGCTCCCAATGGACAGGGAACACTGAAGCTTTCTTT. This encodes CASSQWTGNTEAFF.

This clone occurred a few times. V is TRBV10-2 and J is TRBJ1-1; the D is unclear. The germline gives CDR1 WSHSY, CDR2 SAAADI. This CDR3 has 12 residues. Trimming removed 0 bases from V and 8 bases from J, with 7 bases in between. This CDR3 is CASSESKREAFF. DNA for the CDR3: TGCGCCAGCAGTGAGTCGAAGCGGGAAGCTTTCTTT.

The gene calls are TRBV7-2 and TRBJ2-2; possible D gene TRBD2, 5 bases. The CDR3 sequence is 14 residues long. With 3 bases removed from V and 6 bases from J, the gap between germline ends came to 11 bases. In germline, CDR1 is SGHTA, CDR2 FQGNSA. The CDR3 loop is CASSLQSGAGELFF. In nucleotides, the CDR3 is TGTGCCAGCAGCTTGCAAAGCGGCGCCGGGGAGCTGTTTTTT.

V and J are TRBV4-1 and TRBJ1-4; 9 nucleotides match TRBD1. The ends lost 1 base at V and 7 bases at J; junction bases unmatched: 10. CDR3 length equals 17 residues. The germline V gene encodes CDR1 MGHRA and CDR2 YSYEKL. CDR3 bases: TGCGCCAGCAGCCAAGCCCCTGGGACAGGGCGCTTTGAAAAACTGTTTTTT. This codes for CASSQAPGTGRFEKLFF.

V and J are TRBV16 and TRBJ2-1, with 10 bases identical to TRBD2. Germline CDR1 reads KGHSY; CDR2 reads FQNENV. This CDR3 is 15 amino acids long. The ends lost 2 bases at V and 9 bases at J; junction bases unmatched: 7. The CDR3 is CASSQPLAGAPEQFF. The CDR3 DNA sequence: TGTGCCAGCAGCCAACCGCTAGCGGGGGCGCCTGAGCAGTTCTTC.

The chain has TRBV7-2 and TRBJ2-1, with TRBD2 identical over 11 bases. This CDR3 comprises 15 residues. Germline V lookup: CDR1 SGHTA, CDR2 FQGNSA. V dropped 5 bases and J dropped 2; count of bases not matched to a gene: 2. The CDR3 DNA sequence: TGTGCCAGCAGCCTTAGCGGGGGGGCCTACAATGAGCAGTTCTTC. Encoded protein: CASSLSGGAYNEQFF.

The V gene is TRBV6-2 or TRBV6-3, the J gene TRBJ1-5; no firm D call. The ends were cut back, 4 bases at V and 3 bases at J, with 13 bases in the middle. CDR1 is MNHEY and CDR2 is SVGEGT in the germline V gene. This CDR3 has 15 residues. This CDR3 is CASSWTGSNNQPQHF. The DNA of the CDR3 is TGTGCCAGCAGTTGGACCGGGAGTAACAATCAGCCCCAGCATTTT.

This chain connects TRBV7-9 to TRBJ2-3, with D maybe TRBD1 (7 bases). V was pared by 1 base and J by 4 bases, with 24 bases between. The germline gives CDR1 SEHNR, CDR2 FQNEAQ (reference sequence). CDR3 length equals 19 residues. The CDR3 DNA sequence: TGTGCCAGCAGCTTAGGCAGGGGGGTTTCGGGACTGAGTCCAGATACGCAGTATTTT. It encodes CASSLGRGVSGLSPDTQYF.

J is TRBJ1-2 and V is TRBV4-1, with 7 bases lining up with TRBD1. In germline, CDR1 is MGHRA, CDR2 YSYEKL. The junction had 6 bases not matched to a gene; V was cut back by 2 bases and J by 6 bases. CDR3 size: 14 residues. The DNA of the CDR3 is TGCGCCAGCAGCCAACCCGGACAGGCCGATGGCTACACCTTC. Protein: CASSQPGQADGYTF.

The CDR3 DNA reads as TGTGCCAGCAGTTTTGGGTTCTGGACTAAAGATACGCAGTATTTT. It codes for CASSFGFWTKDTQYF. The chain combines TRBV27 with TRBJ2-3; tentatively, D is TRBD2 (6 bases). Germline CDR1 and CDR2: MNHEY and SMNVEV (reference sequence). CDR3 length equals 15 residues. V lost 3 bases, J lost 5 bases, and 15 bases lay in between.

The V gene is TRBV19, the J gene TRBJ1-4, with a tentative D call TRBD1 (6 bases). CDR3 length: 14 residues. Per germline, CDR1 LNHDA and CDR2 SQIVND (reference sequence). Trimming removed 6 bases from V and 6 bases from J, with 14 bases in between. CDR3 region: CASRRQVFDEKLFF. The DNA for the CDR3 is TGTGCCAGTAGGCGACAGGTATTCGATGAAAAACTGTTTTTT.

This chain links TRBV28 with TRBJ1-3, with D perhaps TRBD1 (5 bases). The V gene lost 3 bases and the J gene lost 8 bases, with 11 bases spanning the gap. Germline values: CDR1 MDHEN, CDR2 SYDVKM. This CDR3 has 13 residues. Here the CDR3 reads CASSLGPGDTIYF. The CDR3 DNA is TGTGCCAGCAGTTTGGGGCCTGGGGACACCATATATTTT.

The chain combines TRBV30 with TRBJ2-5; 8 bases map to TRBD1. Germline lookup yields CDR1 GTSNPN and CDR2 SVGIG (reference sequence). The CDR3 sequence is 14 residues long. V shed 4 bases and J 5 bases; nucleotides not matched to a gene: 9. In DNA form, the CDR3 reads TGTGCCTGGATCCGGACAGGGCAATCGGAGACCCAGTACTTC. Translated: CAWIRTGQSETQYF.

Notes on this clone: At the DNA level, this CDR3 is encoded by other sequences in the same sample as well. The rearrangement links TRBV5-5 to TRBJ1-6, with no clear D. Germline lookup yields CDR1 SGHKS and CDR2 YYEKEE (reference sequence). This CDR3 has 12 residues. V lost 1 base and J lost 8, with 4 bases in between. The CDR3 protein is CASSLTDSPLHF. CDR3 DNA sequence: TGTGCCAGCAGCTTGACAGATTCACCCCTCCACTTT. The whole variable domain, remainder taken from reference TRBV5-5 and TRBJ1-6, is DAGVTQSPTHLIKTRGQQVTLRCSPISGHKSVSWYQQVLGQGPQFIFQYYEKEERGRGNFPDRFSARQFPNYSSELNVNALLLGDSALYLCASSLTDSPLHFGNGTRLTVT.

The rearrangement uses TRBV25-1 and TRBJ1-1; 10 bases agree with TRBD1. This CDR3 has 16 amino acids. The V gene end was trimmed by 4 bases and the J gene end by 0 bases; junction bases not matched to a gene: 5. Germline loops: CDR1 MGHDK, CDR2 SYGVNS. Here the CDR3 DNA reads TGTGCCAGCAGTGGGCTGACAGGGGGCATGAACACTGAAGCTTTCTTT. This encodes CASSGLTGGMNTEAFF.

The genes are TRBV6-5 and TRBJ1-1; D might be TRBD1 (5 bases). Germline CDR1 and CDR2: MNHEY and SVGAGI. The CDR3 loop spans 14 amino acids. Trimming removed 4 bases from V and 5 bases from J, with 14 bases in between. The DNA for the CDR3 is TGTGCCAGCAGTTCTACCTCAGACAGAACTGAAGCTTTCTTT. It translates to CASSSTSDRTEAFF.

V is TRBV25-1 and J is TRBJ1-2; TRBD1 agrees at 7 bases. This CDR3 comprises 12 residues. Per the germline V gene, CDR1 is MGHDK and CDR2 is SYGVNS. V lost 6 bases, J lost 4 bases, and 2 bases stayed unmatched. The CDR3 sequence: CASRAGGYGYTF. The CDR3 bases are TGTGCCAGCAGGGCAGGGGGCTATGGCTACACCTTC.

This rearrangement joins TRBV2 to TRBJ1-6; D perhaps matches TRBD1 (6 bases). The V and J ends lost 4 bases and 7 bases respectively, with 17 bases between them. Looked up from germline, CDR1 is SNHLY and CDR2 is FYNNEI. This CDR3 region has 16 residues. This CDR3 is CASSGTVRAWNSPLHF. The CDR3 bases are TGTGCCAGCAGTGGGACAGTTCGGGCCTGGAATTCACCCCTCCACTTT.

The chain is built from TRBV2 and TRBJ2-7; TRBD1 matches 9 bases. Germline V CDR1 and CDR2: SNHLY, FYNNEI. V shed 6 bases and J 5 bases; nucleotides not matched to a gene: 8. The CDR3 runs to 14 residues. The CDR3 here is CASRLETGGNEQYF. CDR3 in DNA: TGTGCCAGCAGATTAGAGACAGGGGGAAACGAGCAGTACTTC. Looking up the rest from reference TRBV2 and TRBJ2-7 gives the full variable domain: EPEVTQTPSHQVTQMGQEVILRCVPISNHLYFYWYRQILGQKVEFLVSFYNNEISEKSEIFDDQFSVERPDGSNFTLKIRSTKLEDSAMYFCASRLETGGNEQYFGPGTRLTVT.

The J gene is TRBJ1-1, the V gene TRBV3-1 (or the pseudogene TRBV3-2); 8 positions match TRBD1. The germline CDR1 and CDR2 sequences are LGHDT and YNNKEL (reference sequence). The CDR3 loop spans 14 amino acids. Trimming removed 4 bases from V and 5 bases from J; junction bases left unmatched: 6. CDR3: CASSLTDRGTEAFF. The CDR3 nucleotides read TGTGCCAGCAGCCTTACAGACAGGGGTACTGAAGCTTTCTTT.

The chain carries TRBV29-1 and TRBJ2-3; 10 nucleotides agree with TRBD2. Germline CDR1 is SQVTM and CDR2 is ANQGSEA. This CDR3 is built from 15 residues. V was clipped by 7 bases and J by 1 base; unmatched bases: 8. CDR3 loop: CSATGLAGGTDTQYF. The CDR3 nucleotides are TGCAGCGCGACAGGGCTAGCGGGGGGCACAGATACGCAGTATTTT.

The rearrangement links TRBV3-1 (or the pseudogene TRBV3-2) to TRBJ1-1; maybe TRBD1 (5 bases). Germline loops: CDR1 LGHDT, CDR2 YNNKEL (reference sequence). CDR3 length: 13 residues. V lost 4 bases and J lost 4, with 10 bases in between. This CDR3 is CASSLRGGTEAFF. The CDR3, as DNA: TGTGCCAGCAGCCTTCGGGGGGGCACTGAAGCTTTCTTT.

The V and J genes are TRBV7-2 and TRBJ2-5, with D possibly matching TRBD2 (6 bases). Looked up from germline, CDR1 is SGHTA and CDR2 is FQGNSA. The V end lost 0 bases, the J end lost 7 bases, and 12 bases lay between the germline ends. The CDR3 spans 14 residues. CDR3 DNA: TGTGCCAGCAGCTTAGCTCCATACGGGGGGACCCAGTACTTC. Translation gives CASSLAPYGGTQYF.

The chain couples TRBV19 to TRBJ2-2, with 10 bases aligning to TRBD1. The germline CDR1 and CDR2 sequences are LNHDA and SQIVND (reference sequence). The CDR3 has 14 amino acids. V lost 8 bases, J lost 1 base, and 1 base stayed unmatched. CDR3 in amino acids: CASRDRGNTGELFF. CDR3 coding DNA: TGTGCCAGTCGGGACAGGGGGAACACCGGGGAGCTGTTTTTT.

V gene TRBV6-1 combines with J gene TRBJ2-1; 7 bases agree with TRBD2. V lost 3 bases, J lost 0 bases, and 8 bases stayed unmatched. The germline V gene has CDR1 MNHNS and CDR2 SASEGT. CDR3 length: 17 amino acids. The CDR3 reads CASSEKRGSPSYNEQFF. The DNA of the CDR3 is TGTGCCAGCAGTGAGAAGCGGGGCTCCCCCTCCTACAATGAGCAGTTCTTC.